The 4 T cell receptor beta chains in this list originate from one sample, sequenced in a study of siplizumab effects on memory and regulatory T cells. The protocol was immunoSEQ multiplex PCR, while the TCRdb copy is restricted to in-frame clones and leaves out a portion. The table includes some 100,000 clones, roughly 97% detected once. Sample: naive CD4+ T cells sorted from blood. The receptors were gathered from a human donor in good health.

The rearrangement joins TRBV6-6 to TRBJ1-6, with D maybe TRBD1 (6 bases). Germline V gene data show CDR1 as MNHNY and CDR2 as SVGAGI (reference sequence). The CDR3 length is 12 residues. V was clipped by 6 bases and J by 11 bases, with 11 bases between them. CDR3 sequence (DNA): TGTGCCAGCAGATGGACAGAGACACCCCTCCACTTT. This encodes CASRWTETPLHF.

J is TRBJ2-7 and V is TRBV6-5; unclear D gene. The ends were cut back, 6 bases at V and 6 bases at J, with 9 bases in the middle. Germline V gives CDR1 MNHEY, CDR2 SVGAGI. There are 11 residues in the CDR3. CDR3 loop: CASSHPPEQYF. CDR3 nucleotides: TGTGCCAGCAGCCACCCCCCCGAGCAGTACTTC.

The chain recombines TRBV6-5 with TRBJ2-5, with D perhaps TRBD1 or TRBD2 (7 bases each). The CDR3 totals 14 residues. Germline assignment: CDR1 MNHEY and CDR2 SVGAGI. V dropped 8 bases and J dropped 2 bases, with 15 bases sitting between them. CDR3 region: CASHGRGPQETQYF. CDR3 nucleotide sequence: TGTGCCAGCCATGGGAGGGGGCCTCAAGAGACCCAGTACTTC.

The V call is TRBV18, the J call TRBJ1-1, with a possible D match to TRBD1 (5 bases). The CDR3 runs 15 residues. Trimming shortened V by 2 bases and J by 1 base, and 11 bases separated the two germline ends. Looked up from germline, CDR1 is KGHSH and CDR2 is LQKENI. CDR3 loop: CASSPGHPGNTEAFF. The CDR3 nucleotides are TGTGCCAGCTCACCAGGACACCCTGGGAACACTGAAGCTTTCTTT.